The clone carrying this TCR beta chain was recorded once. Naive CD8 cells lacked CD45RO and underwent positive selection for CCR7, leaving out terminally differentiated effector memory CD45RA+ cells. The study enrolled healthy HIV-negative adults without recent acute infections or vaccinations as donors. The sample belongs to a study of shared clonotypes between healthy human individuals. Execution of the assay was at deep level. Here immunoSEQ multiplex PCR was the method, and the copy in TCRdb shows in-frame clones only, minus some. The sample records about 2,200,000 clones, 90% to 95% being singletons. This CDR3 has 14 amino acids. Germline V lookup: CDR1 SNHLY, CDR2 FYNNEI. V lost 9 bases, J lost 4 bases, and 7 bases stayed unmatched.

The TCR originated in a man younger than 35 in good health. Some clones in this sample may be carry-over from other donors' samples. This chain joins TRBV2 and TRBJ2-1; TRBD1 matches at 9 bases. Input material: naive CD8+ T cells from PBMCs. The DNA of the CDR3 is TGTGCCAGAACGGGACAGGGAAGATACAATGAGCAGTTCTTC. Encoded protein: CARTGQGRYNEQFF.